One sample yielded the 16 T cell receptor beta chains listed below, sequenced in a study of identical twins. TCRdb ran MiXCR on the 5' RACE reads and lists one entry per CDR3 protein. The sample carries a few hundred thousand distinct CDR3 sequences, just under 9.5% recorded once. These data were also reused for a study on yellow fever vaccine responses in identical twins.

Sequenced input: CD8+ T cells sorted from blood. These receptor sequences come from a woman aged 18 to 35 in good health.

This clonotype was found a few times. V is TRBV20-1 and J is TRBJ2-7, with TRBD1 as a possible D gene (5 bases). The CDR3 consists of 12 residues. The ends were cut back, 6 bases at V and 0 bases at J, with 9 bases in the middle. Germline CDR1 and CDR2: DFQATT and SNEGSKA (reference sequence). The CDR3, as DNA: TGCAGTGCAATCGACAGCTCCTACGAGCAGTACTTC. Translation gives CSAIDSSYEQYF.

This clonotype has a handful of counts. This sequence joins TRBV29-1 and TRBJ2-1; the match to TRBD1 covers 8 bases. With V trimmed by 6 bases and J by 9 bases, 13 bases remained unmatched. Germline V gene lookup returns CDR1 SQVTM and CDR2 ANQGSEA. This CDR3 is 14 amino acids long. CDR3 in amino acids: CSVATGAGGIEQFF. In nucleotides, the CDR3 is TGCAGCGTCGCGACTGGGGCAGGGGGCATTGAGCAGTTCTTC.

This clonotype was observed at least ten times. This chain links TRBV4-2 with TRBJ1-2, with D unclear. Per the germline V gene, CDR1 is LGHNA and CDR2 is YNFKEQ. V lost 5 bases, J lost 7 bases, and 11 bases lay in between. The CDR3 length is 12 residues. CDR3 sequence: CASSVSDGGYTF. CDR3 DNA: TGTGCCAGCAGCGTTTCAGATGGTGGCTACACCTTC.

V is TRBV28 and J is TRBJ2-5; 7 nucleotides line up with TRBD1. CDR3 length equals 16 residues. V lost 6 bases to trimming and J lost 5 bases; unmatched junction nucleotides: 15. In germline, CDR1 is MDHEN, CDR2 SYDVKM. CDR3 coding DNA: TGTGCCAGCAGGTCCGACAGACAGGGTGGGTGGGAGACCCAGTACTTC. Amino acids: CASRSDRQGGWETQYF.

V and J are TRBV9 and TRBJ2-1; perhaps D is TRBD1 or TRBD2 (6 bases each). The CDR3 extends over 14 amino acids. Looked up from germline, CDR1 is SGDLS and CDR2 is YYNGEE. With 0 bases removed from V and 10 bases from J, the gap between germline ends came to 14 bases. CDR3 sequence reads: CASSVGWGALEQFF. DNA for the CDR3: TGTGCCAGCAGCGTAGGGTGGGGGGCGTTAGAGCAGTTCTTC.

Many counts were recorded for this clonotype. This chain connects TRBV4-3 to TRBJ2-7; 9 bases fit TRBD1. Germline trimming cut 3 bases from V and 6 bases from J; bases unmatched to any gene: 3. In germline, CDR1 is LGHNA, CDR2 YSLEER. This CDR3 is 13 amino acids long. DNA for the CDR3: TGCGCCAGCAGCCATGTGGGACAGGGCGAGCAGTACTTC. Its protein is CASSHVGQGEQYF.

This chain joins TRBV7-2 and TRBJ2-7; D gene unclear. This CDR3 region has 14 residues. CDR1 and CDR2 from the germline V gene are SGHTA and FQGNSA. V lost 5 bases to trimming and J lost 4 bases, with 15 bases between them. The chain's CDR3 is CASSPVGAFYEQYF. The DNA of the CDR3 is TGTGCCAGCAGCCCAGTGGGCGCGTTTTACGAGCAGTACTTC.

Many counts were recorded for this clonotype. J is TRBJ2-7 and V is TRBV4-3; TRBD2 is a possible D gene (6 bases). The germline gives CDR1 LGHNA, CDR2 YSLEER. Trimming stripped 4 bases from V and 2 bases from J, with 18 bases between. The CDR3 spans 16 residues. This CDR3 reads CASSPSRGGLTYEQYF. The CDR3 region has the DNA TGCGCCAGCAGCCCTTCGCGGGGCGGTTTAACCTACGAGCAGTACTTC.

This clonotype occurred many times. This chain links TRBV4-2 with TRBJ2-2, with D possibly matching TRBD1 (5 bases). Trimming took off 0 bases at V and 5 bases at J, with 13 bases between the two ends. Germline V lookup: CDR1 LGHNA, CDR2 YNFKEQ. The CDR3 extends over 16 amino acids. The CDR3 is CASSQDHDRGTGELFF. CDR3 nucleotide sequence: TGTGCCAGCAGCCAAGATCATGACAGAGGAACCGGGGAGCTGTTTTTT.

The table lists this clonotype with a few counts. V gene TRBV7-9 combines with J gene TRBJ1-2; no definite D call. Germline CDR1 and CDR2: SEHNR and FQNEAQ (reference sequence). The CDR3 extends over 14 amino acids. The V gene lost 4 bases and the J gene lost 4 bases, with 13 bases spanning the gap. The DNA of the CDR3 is TGTGCCAGCAGCTCCCTTGGGGATGGCTATGGCTACACCTTC. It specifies CASSSLGDGYGYTF.

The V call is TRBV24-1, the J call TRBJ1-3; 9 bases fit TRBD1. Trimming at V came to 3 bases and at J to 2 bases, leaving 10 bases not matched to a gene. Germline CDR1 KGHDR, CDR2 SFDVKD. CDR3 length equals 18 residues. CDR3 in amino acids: CATSDGTGTGTPGNTIYF. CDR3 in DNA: TGTGCCACCAGTGATGGTACCGGGACAGGGACCCCTGGAAACACCATATATTTT.

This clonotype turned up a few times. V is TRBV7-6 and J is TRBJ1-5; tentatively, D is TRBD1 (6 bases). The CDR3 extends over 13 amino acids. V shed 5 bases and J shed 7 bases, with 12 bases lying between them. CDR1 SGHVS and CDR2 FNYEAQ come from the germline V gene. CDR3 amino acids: CASSDRLGQPQHF. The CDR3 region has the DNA TGTGCCAGCAGCGACAGGTTAGGACAGCCCCAGCATTTT.

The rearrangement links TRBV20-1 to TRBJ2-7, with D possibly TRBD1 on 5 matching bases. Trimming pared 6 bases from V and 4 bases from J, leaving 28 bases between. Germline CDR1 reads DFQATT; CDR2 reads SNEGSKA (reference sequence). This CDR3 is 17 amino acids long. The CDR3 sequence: CSAIPRQIPHSLYEQYF. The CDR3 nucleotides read TGCAGTGCCATCCCACGACAGATCCCACATTCTCTATACGAGCAGTACTTC.

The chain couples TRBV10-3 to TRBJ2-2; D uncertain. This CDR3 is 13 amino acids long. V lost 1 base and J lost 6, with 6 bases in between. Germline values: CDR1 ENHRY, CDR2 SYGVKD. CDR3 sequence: CAISELGSGELFF. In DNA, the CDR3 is TGTGCCATCAGTGAGTTGGGTTCCGGGGAGCTGTTTTTT.

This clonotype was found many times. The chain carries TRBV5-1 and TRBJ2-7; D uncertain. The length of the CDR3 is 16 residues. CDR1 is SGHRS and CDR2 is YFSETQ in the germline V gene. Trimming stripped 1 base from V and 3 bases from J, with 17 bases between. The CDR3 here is CASSLFVAGGLYEQYF. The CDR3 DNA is TGCGCCAGCAGCTTGTTCGTGGCAGGTGGCCTCTACGAGCAGTACTTC. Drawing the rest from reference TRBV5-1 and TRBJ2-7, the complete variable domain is KAGVTQTPRYLIKTRGQQVTLSCSPISGHRSVSWYQQTPGQGLQFLFEYFSETQRNKGNFPGRFSGRQFSNSRSEMNVSTLELGDSALYLCASSLFVAGGLYEQYFGPGTRLTVT.

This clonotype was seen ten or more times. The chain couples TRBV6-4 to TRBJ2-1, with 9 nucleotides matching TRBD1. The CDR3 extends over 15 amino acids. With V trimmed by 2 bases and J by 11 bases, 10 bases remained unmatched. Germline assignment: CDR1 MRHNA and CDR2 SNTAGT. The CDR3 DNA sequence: TGTGCCAGCAGTGACAGGACAGGGGAAATAGGGAAGCAGTTCTTC. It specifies CASSDRTGEIGKQFF.